This TCR beta chain is from a study of graft-versus-host responses after intestinal transplantation. Overall study: Each patient got anti-thymocyte globulin induction, then tacrolimus and steroids for roughly 3 years.

The method was immunoSEQ multiplex PCR; TCRdb's version includes in-frame clones alone and lacks a portion of them. The data show approximately 86,000 clones, with roughly 90% seen just once and about 0.4% held by the top ten. This clone was found once. Its antigen is undetermined. Study-level points and caveats: Recipient marrow showed GvH clones, some seen first in ileum or blood.

Per germline, CDR1 MNHEY and CDR2 SMNVEV (reference sequence). The CDR3 loop spans 13 amino acids. V shed 8 bases and J shed 4 bases, with 14 bases lying between them. The TCR originated in a human donor who was the organ donor for an intestinal transplant. The V call is TRBV27, the J call TRBJ1-1; D is unresolved. Sequencing was performed on unstimulated CD8+ T cells sorted from spleen or lymph node cells, taken before transplant. CDR3 in DNA: TGTGCCAGCCGGGAAAACCTGGGCACTGAAGCTTTCTTT. This codes for CASRENLGTEAFF.